These 32 T cell receptor beta chains were all obtained from the same sample, sequenced in a study of blood T cell repertoires in COVID-19. Generated by immunoSEQ multiplex PCR, the TCRdb table keeps only in-frame clones and is missing some. This table has over 75,000 clones, about 80% appearing once. The sequenced sample consisted of peripheral blood. These receptors all stem from a woman aged 70-85 years with acute or convalescent COVID-19.

J is TRBJ2-5 and V is TRBV9; weak D call: TRBD1 (6 bases). Looked up from germline, CDR1 is SGDLS and CDR2 is YYNGEE. The ends were cut back, 2 bases at V and 4 bases at J, with 9 bases in the middle. CDR3 length: 13 residues. The CDR3 here is CASSVTGRETQYF. The CDR3 DNA reads TGTGCCAGCAGCGTGACAGGTCGAGAGACCCAGTACTTC. Based on the CDR3 plus reference TRBV9 and TRBJ2-5, the full variable domain is DSGVTQTPKHLITATGQRVTLRCSPRSGDLSVYWYQQSLDQGLQFLIQYYNGEERAKGNILERFSAQQFPDLHSELNLSSLELGDSALYFCASSVTGRETQYFGPGTRLLVL.

The genes are TRBV15 and TRBJ1-3; D remains ambiguous. V was trimmed by 3 bases and J by 4 bases, leaving 13 bases between them. The CDR3 covers 15 residues. Germline loops: CDR1 LNHNV, CDR2 YYDKDF (reference sequence). This chain's CDR3 is CATSREGVAGNTIYF. CDR3 bases: TGTGCCACCAGCAGGGAGGGTGTTGCAGGAAACACCATATATTTT. Supplemented by reference TRBV15 and TRBJ1-3, the full variable domain reads DAMVIQNPRYQVTQFGKPVTLSCSQTLNHNVMYWYQQKSSQAPKLLFHYYDKDFNNEADTPDNFQSRRPNTSFCFLDIRSPGLGDTAMYLCATSREGVAGNTIYFGEGSWLTVV.

This clone was observed once. The V and J genes are TRBV7-3 and TRBJ2-1; weak D call: TRBD2 (6 bases). Germline lookup yields CDR1 SGHTA and CDR2 FQGTGA. V was clipped by 2 bases and J by 0 bases, with 8 bases between them. The CDR3 consists of 15 residues. CDR3 DNA: TGTGCCAGCAGCTTAGCCGGGAGCTCCTACAATGAGCAGTTCTTC. This encodes CASSLAGSSYNEQFF.

V and J are TRBV27 and TRBJ1-2; TRBD1 matches at 9 bases. The CDR3 totals 15 residues. Losses at the gene ends were 6 bases for V and 1 base for J; bases not matched to a gene: 6. Germline values: CDR1 MNHEY, CDR2 SMNVEV (reference sequence). The CDR3 DNA reads TGTGCCAGCAGACGCGGGACAGGGATTAACTATGGCTACACCTTC. It codes for CASRRGTGINYGYTF.

The CDR3 nucleotides read TGTGCCACCTCGCCACAGGGTAATAGCAATCAGCCCCAGCATTTT. It translates to CATSPQGNSNQPQHF. The genes are TRBV2 and TRBJ1-5; TRBD1 is a possible D gene (6 bases). The CDR3 spans 15 residues. With 10 bases removed from V and 0 bases from J, the gap between germline ends came to 16 bases. Germline V gene lookup returns CDR1 SNHLY and CDR2 FYNNEI. The variable domain in full, with the rest retrieved from reference TRBV2 and TRBJ1-5, is EPEVTQTPSHQVTQMGQEVILRCVPISNHLYFYWYRQILGQKVEFLVSFYNNEISEKSEIFDDQFSVERPDGSNFTLKIRSTKLEDSAMYFCATSPQGNSNQPQHFGDGTRLSIL.

This clone has more than one count but fewer than ten. The rearrangement links TRBV4-2 to TRBJ2-1; 10 nucleotides line up with TRBD2. This CDR3 is 15 amino acids long. Trimming removed 4 bases from V and 4 bases from J; junction bases left unmatched: 4. In germline, CDR1 is LGHNA, CDR2 YNFKEQ. CDR3 sequence: CASSPRTSGYNEQFF. As DNA, the CDR3 is TGTGCCAGCAGCCCACGGACTAGCGGATACAATGAGCAGTTCTTC.

The V gene is TRBV5-4, the J gene TRBJ2-3; possible D gene TRBD1, 5 bases. In germline, CDR1 is SGHNT, CDR2 YYREEE (reference sequence). V shed 1 base and J shed 1 base, with 13 bases lying between them. This CDR3 spans 16 amino acids. The CDR3 DNA sequence: TGTGCCAGCAGCTTGAGGGGCCTTGGGGGCACAGATACGCAGTATTTT. Translation gives CASSLRGLGGTDTQYF.

This clone was seen a few times. Germline and junction disagree at one end, which may indicate a read error. This chain joins TRBV6-1 and TRBJ2-1, with TRBD2 matching over 10 bases. The CDR3 covers 15 residues. Germline CDR1 reads MNHNS; CDR2 reads SASEGT. DNA of the CDR3: TGTGCCAGCAGCGAAGCGGGGGGGCCAGTTAGGGTGCAGTTCTTC. Its translation: CASSEAGGPVRVQFF.

This clone occurred once. The chain combines TRBV19 with TRBJ2-2; 11 bases map to TRBD2. Trimming took 10 bases from V and 5 from J; bases not matched to a gene: 18. The CDR3 runs 18 residues. Per the germline V gene, CDR1 is LNHDA and CDR2 is SQIVND (reference sequence). CDR3 bases: TGTGCCACCCGGGGGGAGGGACTAGCGGCCAGACCTACCGGGGAGCTGTTTTTT. It codes for CATRGEGLAARPTGELFF.

On this clone: Sequence at one end of the junction differs from germline and may be a read error. This chain links TRBV29-1 with TRBJ2-4; tentatively, D is TRBD2 (5 bases). Germline V gene lookup returns CDR1 SQVTM and CDR2 ANQGSEA. This CDR3 spans 11 amino acids. CDR3 nucleotides: TGCAGCGTTGAAGTACGCGGGCTGCCGTGGTTC. As protein: CSVEVRGLPWF.

In its sample, this clone was seen a few times. V usage is TRBV12-3 or TRBV12-4 and J usage is TRBJ2-7; D is undetermined. There are 13 residues in the CDR3. Trimming left V 5 bases short and J 4 bases short, with 12 bases between. The chain's CDR3 is CASSRSPWYEQYF. CDR3 DNA: TGTGCCAGCAGTCGAAGCCCCTGGTACGAGCAGTACTTC.

This clone has just one count. V is TRBV3-1 (or the pseudogene TRBV3-2) and J is TRBJ2-3; 14 bases agree with TRBD2. Germline loops: CDR1 LGHDT, CDR2 YNNKEL (reference sequence). The ends lost 4 bases at V and 8 bases at J; junction bases unmatched: 14. The CDR3 consists of 18 residues. The CDR3 DNA reads as TGTGCCAGCAGCCGAGCTCGACTAGCGGGGGGGCCAGGTATTACGCAGTATTTT. Its translation is CASSRARLAGGPGITQYF.

This chain connects TRBV5-1 to TRBJ1-5, with 9 bases lining up with TRBD1. The CDR3 consists of 15 residues. V lost 4 bases and J lost 3; bases outside the gene matches: 5. Germline V lookup: CDR1 SGHRS, CDR2 YFSETQ. CDR3 nucleotides: TGCGCCAGCAGCCCGACAGGGGGGAACAATCAGCCCCAGCATTTT. This encodes CASSPTGGNNQPQHF. The full variable domain, its missing parts supplied by reference TRBV5-1 and TRBJ1-5, is KAGVTQTPRYLIKTRGQQVTLSCSPISGHRSVSWYQQTPGQGLQFLFEYFSETQRNKGNFPGRFSGRQFSNSRSEMNVSTLELGDSALYLCASSPTGGNNQPQHFGDGTRLSIL.

This rearrangement joins TRBV6-5 to TRBJ2-1, with 10 positions matching TRBD1. Losses at the gene ends were 5 bases for V and 4 bases for J; bases not matched to a gene: 5. CDR3 length: 15 amino acids. CDR1 is MNHEY and CDR2 is SVGAGI in the germline V gene. The DNA for the CDR3 is TGTGCCAGCAGTCCGGGGGACAGGGGTTACAATGAGCAGTTCTTC. It translates to CASSPGDRGYNEQFF.

This chain connects TRBV19 to TRBJ2-3; 14 bases are shared with TRBD2. The CDR3 is made up of 19 amino acids. The germline gives CDR1 LNHDA, CDR2 SQIVND (reference sequence). J was trimmed by 2 bases and V by 6 bases; bases with no gene match: 13. The CDR3 coding sequence is TGTGCCAGTAGCCCTAAAGTCCCGGGACTAGCGGGGGTCACAGATACGCAGTATTTT. It yields the protein CASSPKVPGLAGVTDTQYF.

The gene calls are TRBV21-1 and TRBJ1-2. TRBV21-1 is given as a pseudogene. The CDR3 has 14 residues. Written as DNA, the CDR3 is TGTGCCAGCAGCCCTCACGCGGGGACCTATGGCTACACCTTC. Its protein product is CASSPHAGTYGYTF.

V gene TRBV5-6 combines with J gene TRBJ1-1, with unresolved D. This CDR3 has 15 residues. Trimming took off 2 bases at V and 1 base at J, with 12 bases between the two ends. CDR1 is SGHDT and CDR2 is YYEEEE in the germline V gene. CDR3 region: CASSFVAQGNTEAFF. CDR3 sequence (DNA): TGTGCCAGCAGCTTTGTAGCCCAAGGGAACACTGAAGCTTTCTTT.

The genes are TRBV6-5 and TRBJ1-6; maybe TRBD1 (6 bases). CDR1 is MNHEY and CDR2 is SVGAGI in the germline V gene. V dropped 6 bases and J dropped 7 bases, with 10 bases sitting between them. There are 13 residues in the CDR3. CDR3 residues: CASRTGTNSPLHF. The CDR3 bases are TGTGCCAGCAGGACCGGGACAAATTCACCCCTCCACTTT.

This clone appeared a single time. The CDR3 DNA is TGTGCCAGCAGCCCCACGGACAGGGGGCAAGGAGGCCAGCCCCAGCATTTT. The encoded protein is CASSPTDRGQGGQPQHF. The V gene is TRBV3-1 (or the pseudogene TRBV3-2), the J gene TRBJ1-5; 11 bases align to TRBD1. The V gene's germline CDR1 is LGHDT and CDR2 YNNKEL (reference sequence). After removal of 4 bases from V and 7 bases from J, the junction contained 12 bases not matched to a gene. The CDR3 extends over 17 amino acids.

This clone was detected only once. V and J are TRBV9 and TRBJ2-3; D is perhaps TRBD2 (5 bases). The CDR3 has 15 amino acids. Trimming cost V 3 bases and J 5 bases, with 16 bases left between them. Germline loops: CDR1 SGDLS, CDR2 YYNGEE. The CDR3 DNA sequence: TGTGCCAGCAGCGACCCCCCGGGAAAAGGAGATACGCAGTATTTT. This gives the protein CASSDPPGKGDTQYF.

The chain joins TRBV28 to TRBJ1-2, with 9 bases fitting TRBD1. V lost 4 bases to trimming and J lost 2 bases; unmatched junction nucleotides: 2. Germline CDR1 reads MDHEN; CDR2 reads SYDVKM. The CDR3 covers 14 residues. CDR3 sequence (DNA): TGTGCCAGCAGTTACACAGGGGGCAACTATGGCTACACCTTC. Protein: CASSYTGGNYGYTF.

V and J are TRBV3-1 (or the pseudogene TRBV3-2) and TRBJ1-3; TRBD1 aligns across 7 bases. V shed 1 base, J shed 4 bases, and the junction held 7 bases outside the gene matches. There are 16 residues in the CDR3. Germline lookup yields CDR1 LGHDT and CDR2 YNNKEL (reference sequence). This chain's CDR3 is CASSQVEETGGNTIYF. CDR3 sequence (DNA): TGTGCCAGCAGCCAAGTGGAAGAGACAGGGGGAAACACCATATATTTT.

The chain employs TRBV28 and TRBJ1-5; TRBD1 aligns across 7 bases. The trim removed 3 bases at V and 3 bases at J, leaving 5 bases unmatched. The CDR3 has 15 residues. The V gene's germline CDR1 is MDHEN and CDR2 SYDVKM. In nucleotides, the CDR3 is TGTGCCAGCAGTTTGAATAGGGGGCCCAATCAGCCCCAGCATTTT. The encoded protein is CASSLNRGPNQPQHF.

The chain joins TRBV19 to TRBJ1-3; D gene uncertain. The germline V gene encodes CDR1 LNHDA and CDR2 SQIVND (reference sequence). The CDR3 is 13 amino acids. V was clipped by 8 bases and J by 2 bases, with 10 bases between them. CDR3 protein: CASRLRAGNTIYF. In DNA, the CDR3 is TGTGCCAGTCGACTAAGAGCTGGAAACACCATATATTTT.

The V and J genes are TRBV27 and TRBJ1-2; TRBD1 agrees at 8 bases. The CDR3 has 15 residues. Germline CDR1 is MNHEY and CDR2 is SMNVEV (reference sequence). V shed 5 bases and J 8 bases; nucleotides not matched to a gene: 13. CDR3 residues: CASSPRRTGSRGYTF. CDR3 in DNA: TGTGCCAGCAGTCCCCGTCGGACAGGGTCACGGGGCTACACCTTC.

This chain uses TRBV11-3 with TRBJ2-1; 8 bases fit TRBD2. Germline-derived CDR1 and CDR2 are SGHNT and YENEEA. The CDR3 spans 14 residues. V lost 5 bases and J lost 2; bases outside the gene matches: 2. The CDR3 sequence: CASSGRGAYNEQFF. The DNA of the CDR3 is TGTGCCAGCAGCGGGCGGGGGGCCTACAATGAGCAGTTCTTC.

The table lists this clone with a few counts. The rearrangement uses TRBV19 and TRBJ2-3, with TRBD2 matching 11 bases. J gave up 2 bases and V 6 bases, and 4 bases lay outside the gene matches. Germline CDR1 reads LNHDA; CDR2 reads SQIVND (reference sequence). The CDR3 consists of 15 residues. The CDR3 nucleotides read TGTGCCAGTAGCGGGACTAGCGGTCCCACAGATACGCAGTATTTT. It yields the protein CASSGTSGPTDTQYF.

The chain recombines TRBV27 with TRBJ1-6, with D tentatively TRBD1 (6 bases). This CDR3 has 14 residues. Germline CDR1 MNHEY, CDR2 SMNVEV (reference sequence). V was shortened by 6 bases and J by 5 bases, with 11 bases between the two germline ends. CDR3 loop: CASRGATDNSPLHF. The CDR3, as DNA: TGTGCCAGCAGGGGGGCCACAGATAATTCACCCCTCCACTTT.

J is TRBJ2-1 and V is TRBV7-2; TRBD1 matches 9 bases. The CDR3 length is 15 residues. CDR1 SGHTA and CDR2 FQGNSA come from the germline V gene. V lost 2 bases and J lost 8; bases outside the gene matches: 7. DNA for the CDR3: TGTGCCAGCAGCTTATACAGGGGGCAGGTAGATGAGCAGTTCTTC. Its translation is CASSLYRGQVDEQFF.

This chain joins TRBV28 and TRBJ2-6; a weak D match, TRBD2 (5 bases). The CDR3 is 16 residues long. CDR1 is MDHEN, CDR2 SYDVKM, per germline. With 5 bases removed from V and 0 bases from J, the gap between germline ends came to 11 bases. The CDR3 DNA is TGTGCCAGCAGTCCCCGGACTCCCTCTGGGGCCAACGTCCTGACTTTC. Its translation: CASSPRTPSGANVLTF.

The chain has TRBV19 and TRBJ2-2; possibly TRBD1 for D (6 bases). Trimming cost V 1 base and J 0 bases, with 15 bases left between them. CDR1 is LNHDA, CDR2 SQIVND, per germline (reference sequence). CDR3 length: 18 amino acids. CDR3 nucleotide sequence: TGTGCCAGTAGTATAGCTACCGGACAGTCCGCGAACACCGGGGAGCTGTTTTTT. The encoded protein is CASSIATGQSANTGELFF.

This chain links TRBV2 with TRBJ2-2, with a possible D match to TRBD2 (6 bases). The CDR3 consists of 16 residues. Trimming stripped 2 bases from V and 3 bases from J, with 13 bases between. Germline assignment: CDR1 SNHLY and CDR2 FYNNEI. CDR3 sequence: CASSEFSGLYTGELFF. CDR3 in DNA: TGTGCCAGCAGTGAATTTAGCGGACTTTACACCGGGGAGCTGTTTTTT.